This T cell receptor (beta chain) was profiled in a study of blood T cell repertoires in COVID-19. About the research overall: Samples representing acute and convalescent COVID-19 were sourced from the United States, Italy and Spain. T cells, B-cell-depleted T cells, or PBMCs supplied cDNA or gDNA.

Trimming at V came to 5 bases and at J to 6 bases, leaving 3 bases not matched to a gene. Germline loops: CDR1 SEHNR, CDR2 FQNEAQ (reference sequence). This CDR3 comprises 14 residues. This clone was seen once. Under the authors' procedure: Using reference gene primer amplification, nucleated cell counts were estimated. Generated by immunoSEQ multiplex PCR, the TCRdb table keeps only in-frame clones and is missing some. V, J and clone size were drawn from that table, and D and trimming were deduced from the DNA. Among 390,000 or so clones, about 90% were seen once, and the ten largest hold about 6.8%.

The genes are TRBV7-9 and TRBJ1-6, with 8 bases matching TRBD1. The clonotype originates from a man younger than 35 with active or convalescent COVID-19. The sample comprised peripheral blood. This chain's CDR3 is CASSPDRGNSPLHF. The CDR3 DNA follows: TGTGCCAGCAGCCCCGACAGGGGTAATTCACCCCTCCACTTT.